By its share, the clone carrying this T cell receptor (beta chain) is medium-sized (0.01 to 0.1%). Clones were read by immunoSEQ multiplex PCR, and TCRdb kept only the in-frame ones, dropping some. This repertoire shows about 11,000 clones, 60% to 85% found once; its top ten account for 24%. The record originates from a study of T cell clones after liver transplantation. This CDR3 region has 13 residues. Trimming took off 3 bases at V and 2 bases at J, with 6 bases between the two ends. The germline gives CDR1 SGDLS, CDR2 YYNGEE. The V call is TRBV9, the J call TRBJ2-1, with a possible D match to TRBD2 (5 bases). The source of this sequence is a human patient who received a liver transplant. Some T cells may trace back to the graft donor. The sample here was CD4+ T cells from blood, taken around 32 months after liver transplant. As DNA, the CDR3 is TGTGCCAGCAGCGCCGGGACCTACAATGAGCAGTTCTTC. Amino acid sequence: CASSAGTYNEQFF.